This is a list of T cell receptor beta chains from one sample in a study of blood T cell repertoires in COVID-19. Repertoires were generated with immunoSEQ multiplex PCR, while TCRdb's copy carries only in-frame clones and drops some. The top ten clones hold less than 9% of a sample with 45,000 to 65,000 clones, around 87% of them seen once. The source material was peripheral blood. The receptors derive from a man aged 45 to 65 with active COVID-19. The CDR3 runs from the conserved cysteine through the conserved F or W. The order of the fields is J gene, D gene, V gene, clone size, CDR3 protein, CDR3 DNA. The D gene is left open where the match is weak. Clone size, where shown, is once, few, many, or a class for clones that have expanded.

TRBJ2-7 - TRBV28 - CASNQAGSSYEQYF TGTGCCAGCAATCAGGCTGGGAGCTCCTACGAGCAGTACTTC
TRBJ1-5 - TRBV23-1 once CASSQLHSSNQPQHF TGCGCCAGCAGTCAATTACATTCGAGCAATCAGCCCCAGCATTTT
TRBJ1-1 TRBD1 TRBV9 - CASSATGGAGGTEAFF TGTGCCAGCAGCGCGACAGGGGGCGCGGGCGGCACTGAAGCTTTCTTT
TRBJ2-7 - TRBV5-1 - CASSRDNYEQYF TGCGCCAGCAGTCGAGACAACTACGAGCAGTACTTC
TRBJ2-7 TRBD1 TRBV9 - CASSAREDRVSEQYF TGTGCCAGCAGCGCCCGTGAGGACAGGGTCTCCGAGCAGTACTTC
TRBJ2-2 - TRBV28 - CASASRQTYTGELFF TGTGCCAGTGCCTCCCGACAGACATACACCGGGGAGCTGTTTTTT
TRBJ2-1 TRBD1 TRBV28 - CASRRQGPATNDGNEQFF TGTGCCAGCAGACGACAGGGGCCGGCAACAAACGATGGCAATGAGCAGTTCTTC
TRBJ2-1 - TRBV5-1 - CASSITGQGSYNEQFF TGCGCCAGCAGCATCACGGGCCAGGGCTCCTACAATGAGCAGTTCTTC
TRBJ1-1 TRBD1 TRBV6-5 - CASFKGGQGVEAFF TGTGCCAGCTTTAAAGGGGGCCAGGGGGTAGAAGCTTTCTTT
TRBJ1-2 - TRBV9 - CASSVGGATNYGYTF TGTGCCAGCAGCGTAGGGGGCGCCACGAACTATGGCTACACCTTC
TRBJ2-2 - TRBV19 - CASSIAHPAQGTGELFF TGTGCCAGTAGTATAGCCCATCCTGCGCAGGGCACCGGGGAGCTGTTTTTT
TRBJ2-1 TRBD2 TRBV5-6 - CASSSYATSGAYNEQFF TGTGCCAGCAGCTCCTATGCTACTAGCGGGGCATACAATGAGCAGTTCTTC
TRBJ2-7 - TRBV2 few CASSEAQGYEQYF TGTGCCAGCAGTGAAGCACAGGGCTACGAGCAGTACTTC
TRBJ2-1 TRBD2 TRBV11-2 - CASSPPVVWAGEGLNEQFF TGTGCCAGCAGCCCCCCAGTGGTCTGGGCGGGAGAGGGGTTGAATGAGCAGTTCTTC
TRBJ1-1 - TRBV12-2 - CASRSIYSMNTEAFF TGTGCAAGTCGCTCCATTTATAGCATGAACACTGAAGCTTTCTTT
TRBJ1-1 - TRBV5-4 - CASSVSGARNTEAFF TGTGCCAGCAGCGTGTCAGGGGCTCGGAACACTGAAGCTTTCTTT
TRBJ1-6 - TRBV4-3 - CASSPLRPPDSSPLHF TGCGCCAGCAGCCCCCTCCGACCCCCAGACAGTTCACCCCTCCACTTT
TRBJ2-1 TRBD1 TRBV5-6 few CASNPFLGTGSNEQFF TGTGCCAGCAACCCTTTTCTCGGGACAGGGTCAAATGAGCAGTTCTTC
TRBJ1-2 - TRBV19 once CASSSRNYGYTF TGTGCCAGTAGTTCCCGGAACTATGGCTACACCTTC
TRBJ2-6 - TRBV5-1 - CASSRGWSGANVLTF TGCGCCAGCAGCCGGGGATGGTCCGGGGCCAACGTCCTGACTTTC
TRBJ1-5 - TRBV5-6 - CASSFRQGNQPQHF TGTGCCAGCAGCTTTCGCCAGGGAAATCAGCCCCAGCATTTT
TRBJ2-1 TRBD2 TRBV9 few CASSGPRRASGISSYNEQFF TGTGCCAGCAGCGGGCCCCGAAGGGCTAGCGGGATTAGCTCCTACAATGAGCAGTTCTTC
TRBJ1-2 TRBD1 TRBV18 - CASTGTTGGGNYGYTF TGTGCCAGCACAGGAACCACAGGGGGCGGTAACTATGGCTACACCTTC
TRBJ2-2 TRBD2 TRBV28 - CASSPSGGGTGELFF TGTGCCAGCAGCCCTAGCGGGGGGGGCACCGGGGAGCTGTTTTTT
TRBJ1-5 - TRBV2 - CASTGANSNQPQHF TGTGCCAGCACTGGGGCTAATAGCAATCAGCCCCAGCATTTT
TRBJ2-4 TRBD1 TRBV6-5 - CASSYSSTGGNIQYF TGTGCCAGCAGTTACTCTTCGACAGGGGGGAACATTCAGTACTTC
TRBJ2-1 TRBD2 TRBV18 - CASPGGESRYNEQFF TGTGCCAGCCCCGGGGGGGAGAGTAGGTACAATGAGCAGTTCTTC
TRBJ2-7 TRBD2 TRBV4-1 - CASSSRTSGRGEQYF TGCGCCAGCAGCTCCAGGACTAGCGGGAGGGGCGAGCAGTACTTC
TRBJ2-7 - TRBV6-2/TRBV6-3 - CASSYSEVHEQYF TGTGCCAGCAGTTACTCCGAGGTCCACGAGCAGTACTTC
TRBJ2-1 - TRBV7-7 few CASSFNTYNEQFF TGTGCCAGCAGCTTTAATACATACAATGAGCAGTTCTTC
TRBJ1-1 - TRBV4-2 once CASSQGEALNTEAFF TGTGCCAGCAGCCAAGGGGAGGCACTCAACACTGAAGCTTTCTTT
TRBJ2-5 - TRBV30 - CAWSVQAGLQETQYF TGTGCCTGGAGTGTACAGGCAGGGCTCCAAGAGACCCAGTACTTC
TRBJ2-7 TRBD1 TRBV5-1 - CASSPPTGTGGDEQYF TGCGCCAGCAGCCCCCCGACCGGGACAGGGGGCGACGAGCAGTACTTC
TRBJ1-1 TRBD1 TRBV19 few CASSTRGVRMNTEAFF TGTGCCAGTAGTACCAGGGGGGTGCGTATGAACACTGAAGCTTTCTTT
TRBJ1-4 TRBD1 TRBV7-2 - CASSRDRGHEKLFF TGTGCCAGCAGCCGGGACAGGGGACATGAAAAACTGTTTTTT
TRBJ2-7 TRBD2 TRBV2 - CASSQRTSGVLGEQYF TGTGCCAGCAGTCAAAGGACTAGCGGGGTTTTGGGGGAGCAGTACTTC
TRBJ2-3 TRBD2 TRBV10-3 - CAISESGLVGNTQYF TGTGCCATCAGTGAGTCCGGACTAGTCGGGAATACGCAGTATTTT
TRBJ2-3 - TRBV10-3 - CAISESQLSRKSGTDTQYF TGTGCCATCAGTGAGTCGCAGTTATCCAGGAAGTCAGGGACAGATACGCAGTATTTT
TRBJ2-7 - TRBV2 - CASSEAGTVNEQYF TGTGCCAGCAGTGAAGCCGGGACTGTAAACGAGCAGTACTTC
TRBJ2-2 TRBD2 TRBV19 - CASTHRRVAGANTGELFF TGTGCCAGTACCCACCGGAGGGTAGCGGGCGCGAACACCGGGGAGCTGTTTTTT
TRBJ1-4 TRBD1 TRBV18 - CASSAGTGGLSNEKLFF TGTGCCAGCTCCGCCGGGACAGGGGGATTATCTAATGAAAAACTGTTTTTT
TRBJ2-1 - TRBV9 - CASSPRGRGGDEQFF TGTGCCAGCAGCCCCCGAGGCAGGGGCGGCGATGAGCAGTTCTTC
TRBJ2-7 - TRBV6-4 - CATTNGGEQYF TGTGCCACCACAAACGGAGGGGAGCAGTACTTC
TRBJ2-2 TRBD2 TRBV7-2 - CASSLAAGVDGELFF TGTGCCAGCAGCTTAGCGGCGGGGGTTGACGGGGAGCTGTTTTTT
TRBJ1-6 TRBD1 TRBV5-4 - CASSRPGQGNSPLHF TGTGCCAGCAGCCGGCCGGGACAGGGGAACTCACCCCTCCACTTT
TRBJ2-7 TRBD2 TRBV10-2 - CASSDLGLTYEQYF TGCGCCAGCAGTGACCTGGGACTAACCTACGAGCAGTACTTC
TRBJ1-1 - TRBV9 - CASSPHYKNTEAFF TGTGCCAGCAGCCCGCACTACAAGAACACTGAAGCTTTCTTT
TRBJ2-3 - TRBV5-1 - CASSLGGWKTDTQYF TGCGCCAGCAGCTTGGGGGGCTGGAAAACAGATACGCAGTATTTT
TRBJ2-3 - TRBV7-9 - CASSLRSDRADTQYF TGTGCCAGCAGCTTACGGTCTGATCGGGCAGATACGCAGTATTTT
TRBJ1-1 - TRBV28 - CASSSPTGMNTEAFF TGTGCCAGCAGTTCCCCGACAGGCATGAACACTGAAGCTTTCTTT
TRBJ2-3 TRBD2 TRBV5-1 - CASSLAPGLAGAVGTDTQYF TGCGCCAGCAGCTTGGCCCCAGGACTAGCGGGAGCGGTTGGTACAGATACGCAGTATTTT
TRBJ1-2 TRBD1 TRBV28 - CASSSPFTGGGSRYTF TGTGCCAGCAGTTCCCCTTTTACAGGGGGCGGATCTAGGTACACCTTC
TRBJ2-1 - TRBV5-5 - CASSLFGGNNEQFF TGTGCCAGCAGCTTATTTGGCGGAAACAATGAGCAGTTCTTC
TRBJ2-1 TRBD1 TRBV19 once CASKGPGQGAGNEQFF TGTGCCAGTAAGGGTCCAGGACAGGGGGCAGGCAATGAGCAGTTCTTC
TRBJ2-2 - TRBV27 - CASSLGGGPTGELFF TGTGCCAGCAGTTTAGGAGGCGGGCCGACCGGGGAGCTGTTTTTT
TRBJ1-1 TRBD1 TRBV27 - CASSLPGQEAFF TGTGCCAGCAGTTTACCGGGACAGGAGGCTTTCTTT
TRBJ2-3 - TRBV19 - CASRESTDTQYF TGTGCCAGTAGAGAGAGCACAGATACGCAGTATTTT